The present T cell receptor (beta chain) was sequenced within a study of T-cell reconstitution after alpha-beta-depleted transplantation in children. Overall study findings and caveats: After transplant, at about two months, alpha-beta T cells were reportedly derived from several hundred expanded graft clones.

Unique molecular identifiers were used to barcode this TCRbeta library. One entry per CDR3 protein results from TCRdb running MiXCR on the PCR reads. The sample records about 900,000 distinct CDR3 sequences, roughly 29% being singletons. A note on this clonotype: Its antigen is still unknown.

Per the germline V gene, CDR1 is DFQATT and CDR2 is SNEGSKA (reference sequence). This CDR3 is 13 amino acids long. Trimming pared 6 bases from V and 5 bases from J, leaving 16 bases between. The sample consisted of PBMCs, mostly from graft donor cells, taken 360 days after TCRalphabeta/CD19-depleted stem cell transplant. The clonotype comes from a boy under two years old who had a stem cell transplant for SCID, so the T cells may come from the graft donor. The rearrangement links TRBV20-1 to TRBJ2-5; the D is unclear. Written as DNA, the CDR3 is TGCAGTGCCCCCCCCAGAATAGGGGAGACCCAGTACTTC. Its translation: CSAPPRIGETQYF.